The clone carrying this T cell receptor (beta chain) turned up a few times. This sample was included in a study of blood T cells in healthy people across ages. Trimming cost V 7 bases and J 4 bases, with 13 bases left between them. CDR1 is SNHLY and CDR2 is FYNNEI in the germline V gene. The CDR3 has 13 amino acids. With a J-beta primer mix and a sample-barcoded 5' primer, a second PCR ran about 6 to 11 cycles. MiXCR, applied by TCRdb to the 5' RACE reads, yields one record per CDR3 protein. The sample has 630,000 or so distinct CDR3 sequences, 25% to 35% seen once. The chain uses TRBV2 and TRBJ1-2, with D uncertain. Sequenced material: blood. This clonotype was sampled from a woman aged 80 or over in good health. CDR3 sequence (DNA): TGTGCCAGCACTAGGACTGTTTCCTATGGCTACACCTTC. It specifies CASTRTVSYGYTF.